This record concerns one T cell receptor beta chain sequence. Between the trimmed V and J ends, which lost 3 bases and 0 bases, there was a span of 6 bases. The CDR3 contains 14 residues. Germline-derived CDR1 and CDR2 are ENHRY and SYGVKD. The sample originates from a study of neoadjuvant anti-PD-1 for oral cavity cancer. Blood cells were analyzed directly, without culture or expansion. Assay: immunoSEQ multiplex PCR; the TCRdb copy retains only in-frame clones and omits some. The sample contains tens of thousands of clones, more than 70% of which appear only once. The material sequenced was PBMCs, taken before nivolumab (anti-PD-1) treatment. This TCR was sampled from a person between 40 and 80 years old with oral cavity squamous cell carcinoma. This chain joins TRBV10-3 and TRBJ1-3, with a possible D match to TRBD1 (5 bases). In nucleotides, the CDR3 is TGTGCCATCAGTGAAAGGGGCTCTGGAAACACCATATATTTT. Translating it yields CAISERGSGNTIYF.